At least ten counts were recorded for the clone carrying this TCR beta chain. The antigen is not known. These data originate in a study of regulatory T cells in long-lasting Graves disease. Study results and limitations: Newly diagnosed patients had higher TCR diversity than persistent Graves' patients did.

Time point defined: persistent/refractory GD, antithyroid drugs over 5 years with positive TRAb. PBMCs were the source of the RNA used for TCR sequencing. For TCR beta, libraries came from iRepertoire HTBI primers and Arm-PCR of CDR3 regions. From the multiplex PCR reads, TCRdb called clonotypes with MiXCR, one entry per CDR3 protein. The repertoire holds 420,000 or so distinct CDR3 sequences, with 23% as singletons. The length of the CDR3 is 15 residues. In germline, CDR1 is MNHEY, CDR2 SVGEGT. The V segment lost 4 bases and the J segment 7 bases; nucleotides outside the gene matches: 11. The receptor's source is a female donor with Graves disease. The rearrangement links TRBV6-2 or TRBV6-3 to TRBJ2-7, with 9 bases fitting TRBD1. Sequencing used peripheral blood mononuclear cells (PBMCs), obtained when the disease was refractory, from a patient treated with antithyroid drugs. The CDR3 DNA reads TGTGCCAGCAGTTCGGACAGGGGCGAGTGGCTGGAGCAGTACTTC. The encoded protein is CASSSDRGEWLEQYF.